This T cell receptor (beta chain) appears in the sequencing data of a study of blood T cell repertoires in COVID-19. Study-level information: Sample material is recorded as cDNA or gDNA derived from T cells, B-cell-depleted T cells, or PBMCs.

As originally analysed: Estimation of nucleated cell counts relied on the amplification of reference gene primers. TCRdb keeps only in-frame clones here, not all; method: immunoSEQ multiplex PCR. The DNA gave D and trimming, while V, J and clone size come from that table. Of about 180,000 clones listed, about 89% are singletons. This TCR was sampled from a man aged 18-30 years who had recovered from COVID-19. The sample consisted of peripheral blood.

The CDR3 region has the DNA TGCGCCAGCAGCATCAGCGGACAAGAGACCCAGTACTTC. Residues: CASSISGQETQYF. The chain has TRBV5-1 and TRBJ2-5; perhaps TRBD2 as D (5 bases). V lost 4 bases and J 2 bases, leaving 9 bases between the germline ends. This CDR3 spans 13 amino acids. Germline CDR1 SGHRS, CDR2 YFSETQ.